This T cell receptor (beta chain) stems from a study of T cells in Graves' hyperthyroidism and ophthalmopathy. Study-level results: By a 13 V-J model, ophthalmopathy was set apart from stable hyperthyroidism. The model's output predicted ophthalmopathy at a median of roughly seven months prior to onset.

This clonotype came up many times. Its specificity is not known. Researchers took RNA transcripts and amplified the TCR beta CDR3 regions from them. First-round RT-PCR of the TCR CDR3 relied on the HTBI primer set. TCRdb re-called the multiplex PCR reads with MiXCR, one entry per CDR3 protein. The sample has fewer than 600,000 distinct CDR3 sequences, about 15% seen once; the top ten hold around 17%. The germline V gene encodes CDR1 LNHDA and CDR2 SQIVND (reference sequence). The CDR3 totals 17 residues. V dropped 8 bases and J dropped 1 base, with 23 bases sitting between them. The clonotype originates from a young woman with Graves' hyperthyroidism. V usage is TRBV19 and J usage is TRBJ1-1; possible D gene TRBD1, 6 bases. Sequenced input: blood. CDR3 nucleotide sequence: TGTGCCAGTTTGGTGGGTACAGGGAGGGGTGGGAACACTGAAGCTTTCTTT. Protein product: CASLVGTGRGGNTEAFF.